This T cell receptor (beta chain) emerged from a study of response to subunit inactivated influenza vaccine. Points from the study as a whole: The authors suggested that every seasonal influenza vaccination recruits few new T cells.

TCRdb reprocessed the RT-PCR reads via MiXCR and lists one record per CDR3 protein. The repertoire consists of under 950,000 distinct CDR3 sequences, with 20% to 25% occurring once and the leading ten covering more than 8.5%. With regard to this clonotype: Its cognate antigen is unknown.

J lost 2 bases, V lost 0 bases, and 4 bases had no gene match. CDR1 MGHRA and CDR2 YSYEKL come from the germline V gene. The CDR3 has 16 residues. The material sequenced was PBMCs from blood, taken roughly 5 days after vaccination. The receptor comes from a man in his fifties who received an inactivated influenza vaccine. The chain employs TRBV4-1 and TRBJ1-5; 7 bases map to TRBD1. CDR3 bases: TGCGCCAGCAGCCAAGATAACAGGGGAGGCAATCAGCCCCAGCATTTT. This encodes CASSQDNRGGNQPQHF.